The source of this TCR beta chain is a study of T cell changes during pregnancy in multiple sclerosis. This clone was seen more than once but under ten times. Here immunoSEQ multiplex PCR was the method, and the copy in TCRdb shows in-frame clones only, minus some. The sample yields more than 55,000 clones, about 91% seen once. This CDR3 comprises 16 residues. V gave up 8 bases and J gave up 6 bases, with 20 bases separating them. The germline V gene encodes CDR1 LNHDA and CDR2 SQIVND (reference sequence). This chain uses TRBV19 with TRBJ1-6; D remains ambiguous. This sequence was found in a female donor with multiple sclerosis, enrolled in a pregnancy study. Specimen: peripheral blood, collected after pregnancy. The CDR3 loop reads CASRSHSGAANSPLHF. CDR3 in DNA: TGTGCCAGTCGGAGTCACTCGGGAGCGGCTAATTCACCCCTCCACTTT.